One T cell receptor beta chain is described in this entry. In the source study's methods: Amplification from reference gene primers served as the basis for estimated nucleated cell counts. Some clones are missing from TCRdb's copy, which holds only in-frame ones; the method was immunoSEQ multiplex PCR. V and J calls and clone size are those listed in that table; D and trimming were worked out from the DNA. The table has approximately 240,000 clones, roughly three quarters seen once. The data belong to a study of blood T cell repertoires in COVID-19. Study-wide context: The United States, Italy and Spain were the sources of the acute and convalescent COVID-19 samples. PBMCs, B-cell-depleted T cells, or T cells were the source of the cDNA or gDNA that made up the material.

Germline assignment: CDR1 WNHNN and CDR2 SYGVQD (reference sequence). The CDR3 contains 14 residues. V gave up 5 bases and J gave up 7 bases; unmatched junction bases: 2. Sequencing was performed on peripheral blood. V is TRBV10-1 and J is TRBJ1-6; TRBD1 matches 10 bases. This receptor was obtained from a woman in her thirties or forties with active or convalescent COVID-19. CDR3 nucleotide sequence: TGCGCCAGCAGTCCGGGACAGGGGAATTCACCCCTCCACTTT. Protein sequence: CASSPGQGNSPLHF.